This T cell receptor beta chain was captured by sequencing in a study of blood T cell repertoires in COVID-19. Study as a whole: From T cells, B-cell-depleted T cells, or PBMCs came the material, which was cDNA or gDNA.

The CDR3 extends over 14 amino acids. V lost 3 bases to trimming and J lost 0 bases, with 11 bases between them. Germline assignment: CDR1 DFQATT and CDR2 SNEGSKA (reference sequence). In the original analysis: Nucleated cell counts were estimated from reference gene primer amplification. TCRdb's table, derived via immunoSEQ multiplex PCR, lists solely in-frame clones and lacks some. V, J and clone size are taken as reported in that table, and D and trimming were inferred from the DNA itself. The data show 400,000 to 450,000 clones, with approximately 90% seen just once and under 1.5% held by the top ten.

The sample taken for sequencing was peripheral blood. This sequence joins TRBV20-1 and TRBJ1-1; D is possibly TRBD1 (6 bases). The receptor was isolated from a woman aged 25 to 39 with active or convalescent COVID-19. Here the CDR3 DNA reads TGCAGTGCTAGTGTAAGGGGGATGAACACTGAAGCTTTCTTT. Protein sequence: CSASVRGMNTEAFF.